The entry below describes one TCR beta chain. Antigen unknown. At one of its ends the junction is not consistent with the germline gene, which may arise from a read error. The germline V gene encodes CDR1 SNHLY and CDR2 FYNNEI. This CDR3 spans 14 amino acids. A sample-barcoded 5' primer and a J-beta primer mix were used in a second PCR of roughly 6 to 11 cycles. In TCRdb, the 5' RACE reads were re-called with MiXCR into one record per CDR3 protein. The table shows about 1.4 million distinct CDR3 sequences, with approximately 59% occurring only once. This entry is derived from a study of blood T cells in healthy people across ages. Study outcomes and limitations: While age rose, TCR beta diversity per million T cells dropped in a roughly linear way. Diversity was higher, and naive CD4+ cells more numerous, in long-lived donors than in aged donors.

Sequencing used blood. The clonotype comes from a man between 18 and 35 years old in good health. V usage is TRBV2 and J usage is TRBJ2-5, with D perhaps matching TRBD1 (6 bases). The CDR3 bases are TGTGCCAGAAGTGGTCCCGACAGGCAAGAGACCCAGTACTTC. Translated, it gives CARSGPDRQETQYF.